The clone carrying this T cell receptor beta chain was seen repeatedly, ten times or more. Its antigen is currently unknown. Quantitative 5'-RACE with molecular barcodes was used to make the TCR beta libraries. TCRdb analysed the 5' RACE reads with MiXCR anew, one entry per CDR3 protein. The sample has roughly 250,000 distinct CDR3 sequences, around 7.8% seen once. The data belong to a study of CD8 T cells in ankylosing spondylitis. The CDR3 sequence is 14 residues long. Germline V gene sequence: CDR1 DFQATT, CDR2 SNEGSKA (reference sequence). The germline V and J ends were trimmed by 2 bases and 3 bases, with 12 bases remaining between them. General study points: Apparently characteristic of ankylosing spondylitis blood was a TCR beta motif (under ten highly homologous variants). Certain motif variants had earlier been reported in reactive arthritis synovial fluid and blood. It was reported that disease-linked clones were significantly enriched in matched ankylosing spondylitis synovial fluid.

The J gene is TRBJ2-3, the V gene TRBV20-1; D ambiguous. The sequenced sample consisted of blood, either unsorted or a sorted T cell fraction (not recorded which). The source is a male donor with ankylosing spondylitis or in good health (not recorded which). This chain's CDR3 is CSARLDTNTDTQYF. CDR3 nucleotides: TGCAGTGCTAGACTCGATACCAATACAGATACGCAGTATTTT.